What follows is one T cell receptor (beta chain) and its context. The sample belongs to a study of blood T cell repertoires in COVID-19. The participants were between about 18 and 90 years old and came from about two dozen US areas. Looked up from germline, CDR1 is SGDLS and CDR2 is YYNGEE. V shed 3 bases, J shed 6 bases, and the junction held 10 bases outside the gene matches. The CDR3 runs to 15 residues. Here immunoSEQ multiplex PCR was the method, and the copy in TCRdb shows in-frame clones only, minus some. The table lists a few hundred thousand clones, 85% to 90% of them singletons. The material sequenced was PBMCs or T cells enriched from blood (not recorded which). The source of this sequence is a woman aged 30 to 39 who had recovered from COVID-19. V usage is TRBV9 and J usage is TRBJ2-3; TRBD2 matches 7 bases. The CDR3 loop is CASSESGTPEDTQYF. Here the CDR3 DNA reads TGTGCCAGCAGCGAAAGCGGGACCCCCGAGGATACGCAGTATTTT.